The TCR beta chain under discussion was sequenced for a study of T cell clonality in common variable immunodeficiency. This clone was counted many times. With the read ending 3 residues before the CDR3 end, the germline J gene is used to fill in that end. J lost 2 bases, V lost 1 base, and 8 bases had no gene match. The CDR3 covers 15 residues. Germline V lookup: CDR1 DFQATT, CDR2 SNEGSKA (reference sequence). Data came from immunoSEQ multiplex PCR; TCRdb stores just in-frame clones and leaves some out. The data show roughly 70,000 clones, with none appearing a single time. The source is a person aged 18 to 75 in good health. V is TRBV20-1 and J is TRBJ2-7, with 7 bases that match TRBD2. Specimen: peripheral blood mononuclear cells. The CDR3 is CSARVLGRGTYEQYF. CDR3 DNA (partial): TGCAGTGCTAGAGTTTTAGGGCGGGGGACCTACGAG.